The next 25 T cell receptor beta chains were all read from a single sample in a study of cytomegalovirus exposure and HLA in healthy donors. The PCR used 60 Vbeta and 13 Jbeta primers. Generated by immunoSEQ multiplex PCR, the TCRdb table keeps only in-frame clones and is missing some. This sample has 200,000 to 300,000 clones, with roughly 81% found just once. Material for sequencing was PBMCs. The receptor set was obtained from a woman between 35 and 50 years old in good health and CMV-seropositive.

The V and J genes are TRBV7-8 and TRBJ2-2; a weak D match, TRBD1 (6 bases). Germline assignment: CDR1 SGHVS and CDR2 FQNEAQ. V was trimmed by 5 bases and J by 0 bases, leaving 13 bases between them. The CDR3 has 16 amino acids. CDR3 region: CASSPPTGSNTGELFF. As DNA, the CDR3 is TGTGCCAGCAGCCCCCCGACAGGCTCGAACACCGGGGAGCTGTTTTTT.

The genes are TRBV28 and TRBJ2-1; TRBD2 aligns across 10 bases. Germline V gene lookup returns CDR1 MDHEN and CDR2 SYDVKM. This CDR3 has 17 residues. Trimming at V came to 0 bases and at J to 7 bases, leaving 9 bases not matched to a gene. CDR3 in amino acids: CASSLWDPLAGENEQFF. In DNA, the CDR3 is TGTGCCAGCAGTTTATGGGACCCCCTAGCGGGAGAAAATGAGCAGTTCTTC.

This clone was counted a few times. This rearrangement joins TRBV29-1 to TRBJ2-2; possibly TRBD2 for D (6 bases). The germline V and J ends were trimmed by 1 base and 3 bases, with 18 bases remaining between them. The CDR3 length is 17 residues. The germline V gene has CDR1 SQVTM and CDR2 ANQGSEA. Here the CDR3 reads CSVEVGGTTPYTGELFF. The CDR3 DNA reads TGCAGCGTTGAAGTTGGGGGGACGACTCCTTACACCGGGGAGCTGTTTTTT.

This chain connects TRBV9 to TRBJ1-3, with TRBD1 matching 10 bases. Germline CDR1 is SGDLS and CDR2 is YYNGEE. After removal of 3 bases from V and 4 bases from J, the junction contained 4 bases not matched to a gene. The CDR3 contains 15 residues. Here the CDR3 reads CASSATGGEGNTIYF. The CDR3 DNA reads TGTGCCAGCAGCGCGACAGGGGGCGAAGGAAACACCATATATTTT.

V and J are TRBV30 and TRBJ1-2; 7 bases fit TRBD1. The J segment lost 2 bases and the V segment lost 2 bases, leaving 8 bases of the junction unmatched. The CDR3 extends over 15 amino acids. Germline V CDR1 and CDR2: GTSNPN, SVGIG (reference sequence). CDR3 region: CAWSPRGRGNYGYTF. The CDR3 coding sequence is TGTGCCTGGAGTCCCCGGGGCAGGGGGAACTATGGCTACACCTTC. The entire variable domain, with the rest obtained from reference TRBV30 and TRBJ1-2, is as follows: SQTIHQWPATLVQPVGSPLSLECTVEGTSNPNLYWYRQAAGRGLQLLFYSVGIGQISSEVPQNLSASRPQDRQFILSSKKLLLSDSGFYLCAWSPRGRGNYGYTFGSGTRLTVV.

The chain links TRBV7-9 to TRBJ2-3; a possible D gene is TRBD2 (6 bases). In germline, CDR1 is SEHNR, CDR2 FQNEAQ (reference sequence). The CDR3 totals 15 residues. V lost 3 bases to trimming and J lost 1 base, with 11 bases between them. The DNA for the CDR3 is TGTGCCAGCAGCTTCGGACTACCCCGCACAGATACGCAGTATTTT. Translation: CASSFGLPRTDTQYF.

The J gene is TRBJ2-5, the V gene TRBV11-2, with a tentative D call TRBD2 (5 bases). Trimming left V 1 base short and J 5 bases short, with 8 bases between. Germline-derived CDR1 and CDR2 are SGHAT and FQNNGV. The CDR3 totals 13 residues. CDR3 loop: CASSLVEGETQYF. The CDR3, as DNA: TGTGCCAGCAGCTTAGTCGAGGGCGAGACCCAGTACTTC.

V is TRBV30 and J is TRBJ2-1, with 8 positions matching TRBD2. CDR1 is GTSNPN, CDR2 SVGIG, per germline (reference sequence). The CDR3 is made up of 14 amino acids. With 1 base clipped from V and 1 base from J, the junction kept 0 bases outside the gene matches. The CDR3 DNA reads TGTGCCTGGAGTGAGCGGGGGTCCTACAATGAGCAGTTCTTC. Protein: CAWSERGSYNEQFF.

The chain employs TRBV7-9 and TRBJ2-1, with 7 bases lining up with TRBD2. The CDR3 runs to 15 residues. Germline V CDR1 and CDR2: SEHNR, FQNEAQ (reference sequence). J was trimmed by 3 bases and V by 5 bases; bases with no gene match: 7. The CDR3 here is CASSVRLAGYNEQFF. In DNA, the CDR3 is TGTGCCAGCAGCGTAAGATTAGCGGGCTACAATGAGCAGTTCTTC.

The V call is TRBV6-1, the J call TRBJ2-1, with D possibly TRBD1 on 6 matching bases. CDR3 size: 20 residues. V lost 0 bases, J lost 0 bases, and 21 bases lay in between. Germline CDR1 is MNHNS and CDR2 is SASEGT. The CDR3 DNA is TGTGCCAGCAGTGAAGCGCGCAGGGGATCGGTTACCAGCTCCTACAATGAGCAGTTCTTC. It encodes CASSEARRGSVTSSYNEQFF.

V gene TRBV29-1 combines with J gene TRBJ2-7, with TRBD2 matching over 8 bases. Trimming cost V 6 bases and J 6 bases; bases outside gene matches: 19. This CDR3 spans 16 amino acids. Germline CDR1 and CDR2: SQVTM and ANQGSEA. Here the CDR3 DNA reads TGCAGCGTGGCCCGGGGACTAGAGATTCCGGAGGGCGAGCAGTACTTC. Amino acid sequence: CSVARGLEIPEGEQYF.

The genes are TRBV11-3 and TRBJ2-1; TRBD2 is a possible D gene (6 bases). This CDR3 region has 20 residues. CDR1 and CDR2 from the germline V gene are SGHNT and YENEEA. Trimming removed 3 bases at V and 0 bases at J, with 24 bases between. The CDR3 protein is CASSFDGTSSAQSSYNEQFF. In DNA, the CDR3 is TGTGCCAGCAGCTTCGACGGGACTTCCTCGGCTCAGAGCTCCTACAATGAGCAGTTCTTC.

This chain joins TRBV29-1 and TRBJ1-1; TRBD1 aligns across 7 bases. Germline CDR1 SQVTM, CDR2 ANQGSEA. The CDR3 loop spans 13 amino acids. V gave up 6 bases and J gave up 0 bases; unmatched junction bases: 4. The CDR3 DNA reads TGCAGCGTCATGGGACAGATGAACACTGAAGCTTTCTTT. This encodes CSVMGQMNTEAFF. The full variable domain, completed using reference TRBV29-1 and TRBJ1-1, is SAVISQKPSRDICQRGTSLTIQCQVDSQVTMMFWYRQQPGQSLTLIATANQGSEATYESGFVIDKFPISRPNLTFSTLTVSNMSPEDSSIYLCSVMGQMNTEAFFGQGTRLTVV.

The DNA of the CDR3 is TGTGCCAGCAGCTGGGCCGGGACAGGGACGAAGACCCAGTACTTC. Residues: CASSWAGTGTKTQYF. The rearrangement links TRBV5-6 to TRBJ2-5; 9 bases align to TRBD1. Germline CDR1 reads SGHDT; CDR2 reads YYEEEE. The CDR3 has 15 residues. The trim removed 3 bases at V and 6 bases at J, leaving 9 bases unmatched.

This chain connects TRBV5-3 to TRBJ2-5; TRBD1 agrees at 10 bases. TRBV5-3 is labeled an ORF, and its function is uncertain. The CDR3 runs 18 residues. J lost 2 bases, V lost 4 bases, and 14 bases had no gene match. In DNA form, the CDR3 reads TGTGCCAGAAGCCAAGGAGGGGGGGACAGGGGAGGGCAAGAGACCCAGTACTTC. It translates to CARSQGGGDRGGQETQYF.

The V gene is TRBV2, the J gene TRBJ2-5, with 8 bases identical to TRBD2. This CDR3 comprises 14 residues. V gave up 7 bases and J gave up 1 base; unmatched junction bases: 5. Per the germline V gene, CDR1 is SNHLY and CDR2 is FYNNEI. CDR3 bases: TGTGCCAGCAAACGGAGCGGGAGCCAAGAGACCCAGTACTTC. Protein sequence: CASKRSGSQETQYF.

The chain employs TRBV18 and TRBJ1-2; 10 nucleotides agree with TRBD1. The trim removed 2 bases at V and 8 bases at J, leaving 2 bases unmatched. CDR3 length: 13 residues. CDR1 is KGHSH and CDR2 is LQKENI in the germline V gene. The CDR3 coding sequence is TGTGCCAGCTCACCAGGGACAGGGGAAGGCTACACCTTC. As protein: CASSPGTGEGYTF.

The gene calls are TRBV4-3 and TRBJ1-3; the D gene is possibly TRBD1 (5 bases). The ends were cut back, 3 bases at V and 4 bases at J, with 10 bases in the middle. CDR1 is LGHNA and CDR2 is YSLEER in the germline V gene. CDR3 length: 14 residues. CDR3 nucleotide sequence: TGCGCCAGCAGCCAGAAATGGGGCGGAAACACCATATATTTT. Translated, it gives CASSQKWGGNTIYF.

This chain links TRBV7-2 with TRBJ2-3, with 10 bases that match TRBD2. The CDR3 is 15 residues long. J was trimmed by 7 bases and V by 2 bases; bases with no gene match: 6. Germline values: CDR1 SGHTA, CDR2 FQGNSA. The CDR3 coding sequence is TGTGCCAGCAGCTTAATCCTAGCGGGAGAGCATACGCAGTATTTT. Residues: CASSLILAGEHTQYF. Based on the CDR3 plus reference TRBV7-2 and TRBJ2-3, the full variable domain is GAGVSQSPSNKVTEKGKDVELRCDPISGHTALYWYRQSLGQGLEFLIYFQGNSAPDKSGLPSDRFSAERTGGSVSTLTIQRTQQEDSAVYLCASSLILAGEHTQYFGPGTRLTVL.

The chain is built from TRBV15 and TRBJ1-3; tentative D call: TRBD1 (5 bases). CDR3 length equals 16 residues. Deletions cut 5 bases from V and 0 bases from J, with 14 bases between. Germline V gene data show CDR1 as LNHNV and CDR2 as YYDKDF (reference sequence). This CDR3 is CATSAGDFSSGNTIYF. The CDR3 nucleotides are TGTGCCACCAGCGCTGGGGACTTCAGCTCTGGAAACACCATATATTTT.

This clone was detected only once. The J gene is TRBJ1-6, the V gene TRBV9; 7 bases are a match to TRBD1. The germline CDR1 and CDR2 sequences are SGDLS and YYNGEE. The V and J ends lost 3 bases and 6 bases, in that order; junction bases with no gene match: 6. CDR3 length equals 15 residues. The chain's CDR3 is CASSGSGTVNSPLHF. CDR3 bases: TGTGCCAGCAGCGGTTCCGGGACAGTTAATTCACCCCTCCACTTT.

This clone appeared a few times. The gene calls are TRBV7-2 and TRBJ1-6; TRBD1 might be the D (5 bases). The CDR3 is 16 residues long. Trimming removed 5 bases from V and 8 bases from J, with 19 bases in between. Germline V gene sequence: CDR1 SGHTA, CDR2 FQGNSA. The DNA of the CDR3 is TGTGCCAGCAGCCCTAAGACTGGGGCAGACTATTCACCCCTCCACTTT. The encoded protein is CASSPKTGADYSPLHF.

The V call is TRBV10-1, the J call TRBJ1-5; D gene ambiguous. CDR1 WNHNN and CDR2 SYGVQD come from the germline V gene (reference sequence). Trimming took 9 bases from V and 10 from J, leaving 16 bases between them. CDR3 length equals 12 residues. The CDR3 region is CARPSGKEPQHF. DNA of the CDR3: TGCGCCAGGCCCAGCGGGAAGGAACCCCAGCATTTT.

This clone has only one observation. This chain connects TRBV9 to TRBJ2-5, with D maybe TRBD1 (5 bases). This CDR3 is 15 amino acids long. Germline CDR1 is SGDLS and CDR2 is YYNGEE. V was shortened by 0 bases and J by 4 bases, with 13 bases between the two germline ends. The CDR3, as DNA: TGTGCCAGCAGCGTAGTGGGGCAGGTTCCAGAGACCCAGTACTTC. This codes for CASSVVGQVPETQYF.

The chain combines TRBV9 with TRBJ2-5, with D perhaps TRBD2 (5 bases). Between the trimmed V and J ends, which lost 0 bases and 5 bases, there was a span of 14 bases. The CDR3 has 15 amino acids. Germline CDR1 and CDR2: SGDLS and YYNGEE. The CDR3 loop is CASSVAASPGETQYF. As DNA, the CDR3 is TGTGCCAGCAGCGTAGCAGCTAGCCCTGGGGAGACCCAGTACTTC.